The TCR beta chain described here comes from a study of post-analysis software for immune sequencing data. To note about this clonotype: No antigen is known for it.

Study-level results: About 5 TRBV segments, including TRBV5-6, TRBV5-1 and TRBV20-1, were more frequent in patients than controls.

V was cut by 10 bases and J by 2 bases, with 16 bases left in between. Germline V gives CDR1 SNHLY, CDR2 FYNNEI. The CDR3 loop spans 14 amino acids. Unique molecular identifiers were built into the TCR beta cDNA libraries. MiXCR, applied by TCRdb to the PCR reads, yields one record per CDR3 protein. The repertoire has approximately 630,000 distinct CDR3 sequences, 59% of them found once; the top ten carry around 11%. This clonotype was obtained from a girl aged 2-15 years with multiple sclerosis. The specimen sequenced was blood. The genes are TRBV2 and TRBJ2-3; no firm D call. As DNA, the CDR3 is TGTGCCACGGAGCTTAGATTATCCACAGATACGCAGTATTTT. Protein: CATELRLSTDTQYF.